This paragraph covers one T cell receptor (beta chain) sequence. TCR cDNA molecules each had a unique molecular identifier. MiXCR, run by TCRdb on the 5' RACE reads, gives a single entry per CDR3 protein. The sample lists roughly 60,000 distinct CDR3 sequences; about 8% were seen once. The data were obtained in a study of spatial heterogeneity in lung cancer. The time point here: sample taken at primary tumor resection. TCRs were sequenced from unsorted whole RNA of tumor, nontumor lung or PBMC. The germline CDR1 and CDR2 sequences are SNHLY and FYNNEI. V shed 11 bases, J shed 8 bases, and the junction held 7 bases outside the gene matches. The CDR3 has 12 residues.

The specimen was PBMCs, collected at surgery. This clonotype originated in a female donor with early-stage non-small cell lung cancer. The J gene is TRBJ2-4, the V gene TRBV2; 9 bases are a match to TRBD1. The CDR3, as DNA: TGTGCCGGACAGGGGATTGGGGACATTCAGTACTTC. Encoded protein: CAGQGIGDIQYF.